These 23 T cell receptor beta chains came from one sample sequenced in a study of blood T cells in healthy people across ages. A second about 6 to 12 cycle PCR used barcoded and J-beta primers. TCRdb analysed the 5' RACE reads with MiXCR anew, one entry per CDR3 protein. The sample includes about 900,000 distinct CDR3 sequences, around 68% of them seen just once. The specimen sequenced was blood. The source is a young man in good health.

The genes are TRBV6-5 and TRBJ1-2; 8 bases fit TRBD1. CDR3 length equals 15 residues. The trim removed 6 bases at V and 4 bases at J, leaving 10 bases unmatched. Germline CDR1 MNHEY, CDR2 SVGAGI. Here the CDR3 DNA reads TGTGCCAGCAGAGGCCTACAGGGGGTGAGCTATGGCTACACCTTC. Its protein product is CASRGLQGVSYGYTF.

This clonotype was seen a few times. DNA for the CDR3: TGTGCCAGCAGTGACGTCCTAGGGGTTTACACCTTC. Translated: CASSDVLGVYTF. The V and J genes are TRBV6-4 and TRBJ1-2, with D perhaps matching TRBD1 (5 bases). V was pared by 2 bases and J by 11 bases, with 12 bases between. There are 12 residues in the CDR3. CDR1 and CDR2 (germline): MRHNA, SNTAGT.

This clonotype was detected a few times. This chain joins TRBV9 and TRBJ2-2; tentative D call: TRBD1 (6 bases). The V end was cut by 4 bases, the J end by 5 bases, with 18 bases between. Germline assignment: CDR1 SGDLS and CDR2 YYNGEE. CDR3 length equals 16 residues. The CDR3 reads CASSLRVAQGTGELFF. DNA for the CDR3: TGTGCCAGCAGCCTCCGGGTAGCGCAGGGGACCGGGGAGCTGTTTTTT.

V usage is TRBV9 and J usage is TRBJ2-5, with D unresolved. The J call may be faulty, since TRBJ2-7 better matches the DNA end. This CDR3 region has 14 residues. Germline loops: CDR1 SGDLS, CDR2 YYNGEE. The DNA of the CDR3 is TGTGCCAGCAGCGTAGGAGGCACGTTCCTCGAGCAGTACTTC. Protein sequence: CASSVGGTFLEQYF.

The chain joins TRBV2 to TRBJ2-4; 7 bases align to TRBD1. The J call could be wrong; TRBJ2-7 is a better fit for the DNA end. Germline V gives CDR1 SNHLY, CDR2 FYNNEI. This CDR3 is 13 amino acids long. The CDR3 is CASTGDSRYEQYF. CDR3 bases: TGTGCCAGCACCGGGGACAGCCGGTACGAGCAGTACTTC.

This clonotype was picked up many times. The genes are TRBV4-2 and TRBJ2-7, with 7 bases identical to TRBD1. CDR3 length: 15 amino acids. CDR1 is LGHNA and CDR2 is YNFKEQ in the germline V gene. With V trimmed by 1 base and J by 0 bases, 3 bases remained unmatched. CDR3 sequence: CASSQGRDSSYEQYF. Written as DNA, the CDR3 is TGTGCCAGCAGCCAAGGTAGGGACAGCTCCTACGAGCAGTACTTC.

This clonotype was seen just once. This chain uses TRBV9 with TRBJ1-4; tentatively, D is TRBD1 (6 bases). This CDR3 is 14 amino acids long. Trimming cost V 3 bases and J 4 bases, with 10 bases left between them. Germline CDR1 and CDR2: SGDLS and YYNGEE. For the CDR3, the DNA is TGTGCCAGCAGCGCAAGGACAGATAATGAAAAACTGTTTTTT. Its protein is CASSARTDNEKLFF.

This chain links TRBV14 with TRBJ2-5, with D possibly being TRBD1 or TRBD2 (5 bases each). Germline values: CDR1 SGHDN, CDR2 FVKESK. The CDR3 is 15 amino acids. V was pared by 1 base and J by 7 bases, with 16 bases between. CDR3: CASSQVGASRGTQYF. As DNA, the CDR3 is TGTGCCAGCAGCCAAGTCGGGGCTAGTCGAGGGACCCAGTACTTC.

This chain links TRBV5-1 with TRBJ2-1; maybe TRBD2 (5 bases). The V end lost 0 bases, the J end lost 5 bases, and 15 bases lay between the germline ends. The CDR3 runs to 16 residues. Per the germline V gene, CDR1 is SGHRS and CDR2 is YFSETQ. This chain's CDR3 is CASSLVAGRKNNEQFF. The CDR3 bases are TGCGCCAGCAGCTTGGTTGCGGGCAGGAAAAACAATGAGCAGTTCTTC.

Worth noting for this clonotype: The junction does not match germline at one end; this may be a read error. The CDR3: CSARDINNSPLHF. The CDR3 DNA reads TGCAGTGCCAGAGACATTAACAATTCACCCCTCCACTTT. The rearrangement links TRBV20-1 to TRBJ1-6, with D hard to call. The CDR3 is 13 amino acids. Germline-derived CDR1 and CDR2 are DFQATT and SNEGSKA (reference sequence).

V usage is TRBV10-3 and J usage is TRBJ1-5, with TRBD1 identical over 7 bases. CDR3 length: 15 amino acids. Germline V CDR1 and CDR2: ENHRY, SYGVKD. V dropped 2 bases and J dropped 4; count of bases not matched to a gene: 5. The CDR3 bases are TGTGCCATCAGTGAGCGGACAGGTGTTAATCAGCCCCAGCATTTT. Translated, it gives CAISERTGVNQPQHF.

This clonotype was recorded only once. This CDR3 is CASSYGGAVTDTQYF. CDR3 nucleotides: TGTGCCAGCAGCTACGGGGGGGCTGTCACAGATACGCAGTATTTT. The chain employs TRBV7-2 and TRBJ2-3, with 8 bases aligning to TRBD2. V trimming: 4 bases; J trimming: 2 bases; junction bases outside the gene matches: 5. The CDR3 runs 15 residues. Germline V gives CDR1 SGHTA, CDR2 FQGNSA.

The chain is built from TRBV20-1 and TRBJ1-6, with D tentatively TRBD1 (5 bases). Per the germline V gene, CDR1 is DFQATT and CDR2 is SNEGSKA (reference sequence). Trimming removed 5 bases from V and 6 bases from J, with 14 bases in between. The CDR3 loop spans 14 amino acids. The CDR3 loop is CSAWGREFNSPLHF. In DNA, the CDR3 is TGCAGTGCTTGGGGCAGGGAGTTTAATTCACCCCTCCACTTT.

The chain has TRBV9 and TRBJ2-7; 7 nucleotides match TRBD2. Germline V gene lookup returns CDR1 SGDLS and CDR2 YYNGEE. The ends lost 4 bases at V and 6 bases at J; junction bases unmatched: 7. CDR3 length: 13 residues. The CDR3 here is CASSPGGMLEQYF. CDR3 sequence (DNA): TGTGCCAGCAGCCCGGGGGGTATGCTCGAGCAGTACTTC.

This clonotype has only a few counts. This sequence joins TRBV7-3 and TRBJ2-1; D gene ambiguous. Trimming took 0 bases from V and 2 from J, leaving 8 bases between them. Per germline, CDR1 SGHTA and CDR2 FQGTGA. The CDR3 runs 15 residues. The CDR3: CASSLTSAAYNEQFF. CDR3 sequence (DNA): TGTGCCAGCAGCTTAACGTCGGCAGCCTACAATGAGCAGTTCTTC.

This clonotype was found a few times. The chain recombines TRBV5-1 with TRBJ1-2; D gene unclear. Trimming left V 3 bases short and J 6 bases short, with 18 bases between. This CDR3 has 15 amino acids. Germline V gene data show CDR1 as SGHRS and CDR2 as YFSETQ. As DNA, the CDR3 is TGCGCCAGCAGCTCTGGGCAGGCGTCCAAGGATGGCTACACCTTC. Amino acid sequence: CASSSGQASKDGYTF.

V and J are TRBV29-1 and TRBJ2-5, with D perhaps matching TRBD1 (5 bases). The ends were cut back, 3 bases at V and 5 bases at J, with 19 bases in the middle. In germline, CDR1 is SQVTM, CDR2 ANQGSEA. This CDR3 has 15 residues. DNA for the CDR3: TGCAGCGTTGACTCCCAGAGTGGGGCCCTGGAGACCCAGTACTTC. It specifies CSVDSQSGALETQYF. Full variable domain (outside the CDR3, taken from reference TRBV29-1 and TRBJ2-5): SAVISQKPSRDICQRGTSLTIQCQVDSQVTMMFWYRQQPGQSLTLIATANQGSEATYESGFVIDKFPISRPNLTFSTLTVSNMSPEDSSIYLCSVDSQSGALETQYFGPGTRLLVL.

The rearrangement uses TRBV29-1 and TRBJ2-5, with TRBD1 matching over 7 bases. The tail of the sequence fits TRBJ2-7 better, so the J call may be wrong. Germline V gives CDR1 SQVTM, CDR2 ANQGSEA. The CDR3 extends over 13 amino acids. CDR3 loop: CSVLDRLTYEQYF. The CDR3 DNA follows: TGCAGCGTTTTGGACAGGCTCACCTACGAGCAGTACTTC.

V and J are TRBV6-5 and TRBJ2-1, with 11 bases that match TRBD2. Germline V gene lookup returns CDR1 MNHEY and CDR2 SVGAGI. J was trimmed by 9 bases and V by 6 bases; bases with no gene match: 7. The CDR3 length is 14 residues. CDR3 amino acids: CASRTHGLAGEQFF. CDR3 coding DNA: TGTGCCAGCAGAACCCACGGACTAGCGGGTGAGCAGTTCTTC.

The chain joins TRBV3-1 to TRBJ2-3, with TRBD2 identical over 9 bases. V was pared by 0 bases and J by 4 bases, with 5 bases of the junction left unmatched. Germline loops: CDR1 LGHDT, CDR2 YNNKEL (reference sequence). The CDR3 length is 16 residues. This CDR3 is CASSQDPASGADTQYF. CDR3 bases: TGTGCCAGCAGCCAAGATCCCGCTAGCGGGGCAGATACGCAGTATTTT.

This clonotype came up a few times. The CDR3 is CSARWANDEGYTF. CDR3 nucleotides: TGCAGTGCTAGGTGGGCAAATGACGAGGGCTACACCTTC. The chain employs TRBV20-1 and TRBJ1-2; the D is unclear. The germline V and J ends were trimmed by 3 bases and 8 bases, with 16 bases remaining between them. Germline loops: CDR1 DFQATT, CDR2 SNEGSKA (reference sequence). This CDR3 spans 13 amino acids.

This rearrangement joins TRBV12-3 or TRBV12-4 to TRBJ2-2; no clear D gene. Trimming took off 5 bases at V and 2 bases at J, with 9 bases between the two ends. This CDR3 contains 14 residues. CDR3 DNA: TGTGCCAGCAGTCGGGCCTACAACACCGGGGAGCTGTTTTTT. It is translated as CASSRAYNTGELFF.

This chain links TRBV6-6 with TRBJ1-1; TRBD1 agrees at 7 bases. Germline values: CDR1 MNHNY, CDR2 SVGAGI (reference sequence). CDR3 length equals 13 residues. With 7 bases clipped from V and 6 bases from J, the junction kept 8 bases outside the gene matches. CDR3 protein: CASKVTRGSEAFF. As DNA, the CDR3 is TGTGCCAGCAAAGTTACCAGGGGGTCTGAAGCTTTCTTT.